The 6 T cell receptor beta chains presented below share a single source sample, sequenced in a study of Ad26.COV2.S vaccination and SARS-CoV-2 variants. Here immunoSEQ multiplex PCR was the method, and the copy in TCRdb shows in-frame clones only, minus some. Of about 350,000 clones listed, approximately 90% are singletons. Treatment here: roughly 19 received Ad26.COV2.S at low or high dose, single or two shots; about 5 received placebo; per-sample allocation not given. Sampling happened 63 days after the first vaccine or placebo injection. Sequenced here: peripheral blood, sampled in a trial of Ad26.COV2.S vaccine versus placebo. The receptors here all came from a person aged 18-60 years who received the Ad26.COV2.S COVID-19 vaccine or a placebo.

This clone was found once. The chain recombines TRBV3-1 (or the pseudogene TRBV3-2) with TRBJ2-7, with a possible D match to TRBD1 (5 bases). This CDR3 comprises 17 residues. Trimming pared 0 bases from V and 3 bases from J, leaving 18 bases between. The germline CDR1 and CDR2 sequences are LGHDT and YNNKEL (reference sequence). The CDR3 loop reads CASSQDRQSLRIYEQYF. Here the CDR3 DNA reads TGTGCCAGCAGCCAAGATCGACAGAGTCTTAGGATCTACGAGCAGTACTTC.

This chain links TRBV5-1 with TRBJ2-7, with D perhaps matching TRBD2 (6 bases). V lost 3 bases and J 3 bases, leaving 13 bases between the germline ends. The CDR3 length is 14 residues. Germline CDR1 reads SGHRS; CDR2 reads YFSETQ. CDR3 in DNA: TGCGCCAGCAGCTGGAGCGGGCCGCGCTACGAGCAGTACTTC. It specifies CASSWSGPRYEQYF.

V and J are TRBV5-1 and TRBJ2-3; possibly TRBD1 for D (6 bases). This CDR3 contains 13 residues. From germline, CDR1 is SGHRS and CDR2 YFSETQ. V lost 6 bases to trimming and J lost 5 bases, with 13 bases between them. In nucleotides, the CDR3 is TGCGCCAGCATGCCTCAGGGGCTAGATACGCAGTATTTT. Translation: CASMPQGLDTQYF. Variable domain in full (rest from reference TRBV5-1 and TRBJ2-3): KAGVTQTPRYLIKTRGQQVTLSCSPISGHRSVSWYQQTPGQGLQFLFEYFSETQRNKGNFPGRFSGRQFSNSRSEMNVSTLELGDSALYLCASMPQGLDTQYFGPGTRLTVL.

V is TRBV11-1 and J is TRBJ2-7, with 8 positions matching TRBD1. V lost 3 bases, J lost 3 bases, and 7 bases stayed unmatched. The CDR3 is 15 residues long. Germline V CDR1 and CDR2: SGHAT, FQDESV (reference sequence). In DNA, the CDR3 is TGTGCCAGCAGCTTGCAACAGGGGGATGTCTACGAGCAGTACTTC. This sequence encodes CASSLQQGDVYEQYF. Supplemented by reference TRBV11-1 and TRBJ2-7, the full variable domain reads EAEVAQSPRYKITEKSQAVAFWCDPISGHATLYWYRQILGQGPELLVQFQDESVVDDSQLPKDRFSAERLKGVDSTLKIQPAELGDSAMYLCASSLQQGDVYEQYFGPGTRLTVT.

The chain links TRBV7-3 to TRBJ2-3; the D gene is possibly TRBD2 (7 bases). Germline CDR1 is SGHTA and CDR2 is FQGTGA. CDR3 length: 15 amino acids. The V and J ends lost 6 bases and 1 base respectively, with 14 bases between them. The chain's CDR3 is CASSSRGPGTDTQYF. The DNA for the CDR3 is TGTGCCAGCAGTTCGCGGGGGCCGGGCACAGATACGCAGTATTTT.

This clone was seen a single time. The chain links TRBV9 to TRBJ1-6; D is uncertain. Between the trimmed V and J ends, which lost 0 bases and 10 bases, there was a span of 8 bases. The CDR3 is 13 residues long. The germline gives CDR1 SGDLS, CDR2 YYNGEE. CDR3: CASSVDFLSPLHF. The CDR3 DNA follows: TGTGCCAGCAGCGTAGATTTTTTATCACCCCTCCACTTT.